Listed below are T cell receptor beta chains from one sample, sequenced in a study of CD8+ T cells in alopecia areata. Method: immunoSEQ multiplex PCR; TCRdb's copy keeps in-frame clones and lacks some. The data show 150,000 to 200,000 clones, just under 65% seen once. Sequenced here: CD4+ T cells sorted from blood, sampled around week 50, from a patient treated with tofacitinib. These receptors came from a human donor with alopecia areata. Each CDR3 is given with its conserved first and last residue. A D gene is named only where the DNA matches it firmly. Rows give clone size only sometimes, using once, few, many, or a class for an expanded clone.

abundance	j_gene	d_gene	v_gene	CDR3nt	CDR3aa
-	TRBJ2-3	TRBD2	TRBV14	TGTGCCAGCAGCCAACAACTAGCGGGGGCGATTACAGATACGCAGTATTTT	CASSQQLAGAITDTQYF
-	TRBJ2-6	-	TRBV30	TGTGCCTGCCCCAAGGGATCCTTTGATTCTGGGGCCAACGTCCTGACTTTC	CACPKGSFDSGANVLTF
-	TRBJ2-5	-	TRBV7-2	TGTGCCAGCAGCCATTCGGGCAGGGGCCTAAAAGAGACCCAGTACTTC	CASSHSGRGLKETQYF
-	TRBJ1-1	TRBD1	TRBV30	TGTGCCTGGAGCGTCCTAACCCGGGACAGGGGGCCTGGTACTGAAGCTTTCTTT	CAWSVLTRDRGPGTEAFF
-	TRBJ2-1	-	TRBV11-2	TGTGCCAGCAGTACAAACCACCCTTCCTACAATGAGCAGTTCTTC	CASSTNHPSYNEQFF
many	TRBJ2-5	-	TRBV14	TGTGCCAGCAGCCAAGAGGGGAGTCGGACCAGCGTAAGCCAAGAGACCCAGTACTTC	CASSQEGSRTSVSQETQYF
-	TRBJ1-1	TRBD1	TRBV5-1	TGCGCCAGCAGCATCGACAGGGTAGGAAGGAACACTGAAGCTTTCTTT	CASSIDRVGRNTEAFF
-	TRBJ1-1	-	TRBV9	TGTGCCAGCAGCGTTAGACAGACGAACACTGAAGCTTTCTTT	CASSVRQTNTEAFF
once	TRBJ1-4	TRBD1	TRBV5-4	TGTGCCAGCTCGGAGGGACAGGGGTATAATTCCAGAGGAAAACTGTTTTTT	CASSEGQGYNSRGKLFF
-	TRBJ2-5	-	TRBV25-1	TGTGCCAGCAGCGGTTCCGGAGGGGGGACCCAGTACTTC	CASSGSGGGTQYF
-	TRBJ1-1	-	TRBV5-1	TGCGCCAGCAGCCCCAGTGAAGCTTTCTTT	CASSPSEAFF
-	TRBJ1-2	TRBD1	TRBV30	TGTGCCTGGGAAATCGACAGGGACTTTGGCTACACCTTC	CAWEIDRDFGYTF
-	TRBJ1-5	-	TRBV7-9	TGTGCCAGCAGCCACTCGTCCGGGAGCAATCAGCCCCAGCATTTT	CASSHSSGSNQPQHF
-	TRBJ1-1	-	TRBV19	TGTGCCAGTAGTAACCCCAAGAAGGGACATTTCGAAGCTTTCTTT	CASSNPKKGHFEAFF
few	TRBJ2-5	TRBD1	TRBV29-1	TGCAGCGCGGGATCGACAGGGAGAGAGACCCAGTACTTC	CSAGSTGRETQYF
-	TRBJ2-5	TRBD2	TRBV14	TGTGCCAGCAGCCATGGTGGGACTAGCCGGGAGACCCAGTACTTC	CASSHGGTSRETQYF
-	TRBJ1-1	-	TRBV4-3	TGCGCCAGCAGCCGATCCCTTGACAGGCGGATCACTGAAGCTTTCTTT	CASSRSLDRRITEAFF
-	TRBJ2-4	TRBD2	TRBV4-3	TGCGCCAGCAGCCAGGCCGTGAGCGGGGCGGGCAAAAACATTCAGTACTTC	CASSQAVSGAGKNIQYF
few	TRBJ2-7	-	TRBV5-1	TGCGCCAGCAGCTTGGCGAGATCCTACGAGCAGTACTTC	CASSLARSYEQYF
-	TRBJ2-1	-	TRBV29-1	TGCAGCTCCAAAGGGCTAGTATCGGACGGTGAGCAGTTCTTC	CSSKGLVSDGEQFF
-	TRBJ2-2	-	TRBV30	TGTGCCTGGAGTGGCTCTAACACCGGGGAGCTGTTTTTT	CAWSGSNTGELFF
-	TRBJ1-2	-	TRBV30	TGTGCCTGGAGTGAAGGGCCTTGGGATGGCTACACCTTC	CAWSEGPWDGYTF
few	TRBJ1-1	-	TRBV18	TGTGCCAGCTCACCCCTGGGGGGTACTGAAGCTTTCTTT	CASSPLGGTEAFF
few	TRBJ2-7	TRBD1	TRBV29-1	TGCAGCTCCGGGACAGGGTCGGGCGAGCAGTACTTC	CSSGTGSGEQYF
-	TRBJ2-7	-	TRBV6-1	TGTGCCAGCAGTGAATTGGACGAGCAGTACTTC	CASSELDEQYF
once	TRBJ2-3	-	TRBV19	TGTGCCAGTAGTCCGCACGGTAGGGATACGCAGTATTTT	CASSPHGRDTQYF
few	TRBJ1-6	-	TRBV30	TGTGCCTGGAATTCTAGGGGGTTGATTAATTCACCCCTCCACTTT	CAWNSRGLINSPLHF
few	TRBJ1-5	TRBD1	TRBV5-1	TGCGCCAGCAGCCACACAGGGGGTAGTCAGCCCCAGCATTTT	CASSHTGGSQPQHF
few	TRBJ2-3	TRBD2	TRBV4-2	TGTGCCAGCAGCCAAGTGGTCCAGCGGGGGGGCACAGATACGCAGTATTTT	CASSQVVQRGGTDTQYF
-	TRBJ2-1	TRBD2	TRBV7-2	TGTGCCAGCAGCCCGCTTGTGGCTAGCGGGGGGCTAGGGCTTGAGCAGTTCTTC	CASSPLVASGGLGLEQFF
-	TRBJ1-1	-	TRBV29-1	TGCAGCGTTGAAGCTATAGGGGGGACTGAAGCTTTCTTT	CSVEAIGGTEAFF
-	TRBJ1-1	TRBD1	TRBV29-1	TGCAGCGTCGCGAGACAGGGGGTGTACACTGAAGCTTTCTTT	CSVARQGVYTEAFF
few	TRBJ2-4	TRBD1	TRBV19	TGTGCCAGTAGTATGACAGGGATTGGAGCCAAAAACATTCAGTACTTC	CASSMTGIGAKNIQYF
-	TRBJ1-5	-	TRBV7-9	TGTGCCAGCAGCTTAGGAGGACCTAATCAGCCCCAGCATTTT	CASSLGGPNQPQHF
-	TRBJ1-1	-	TRBV9	TGTGCCAGCAGCGTAGGGACGAACACTGAAGCTTTCTTT	CASSVGTNTEAFF
few	TRBJ2-7	-	TRBV5-1	TGCGCCAGCAGCTTGGACAGGGAAGTCTACGAGCAGTACTTC	CASSLDREVYEQYF
-	TRBJ2-5	-	TRBV7-8	TGTGCCAGCAGCTTAGACTCTGTGACCCAGTACTTC	CASSLDSVTQYF
-	TRBJ2-5	-	TRBV20-1	TGCAGTGCTAGTACAGAGACCCAGTACTTC	CSASTETQYF
-	TRBJ2-1	-	TRBV19	TGTGCCAGTAGTACCACAGGTTCAGTGTATCTGTTCTTC	CASSTTGSVYLFF
-	TRBJ2-1	-	TRBV5-1	TGCGCCAGCAGCTTGGGGGAGACCTACAATGAGCAGTTCTTC	CASSLGETYNEQFF
-	TRBJ1-1	-	TRBV30	TGTGCCTGGTTGCAGGGGACTGAAGCTTTCTTT	CAWLQGTEAFF
few	TRBJ1-6	-	TRBV30	TGTGCCTGCGGCTTCGGGGGTTATAATTCACCCCTCCACTTT	CACGFGGYNSPLHF
few	TRBJ2-4	-	TRBV4-1	TGCGCCAGCAGCCAGGCCGCTATCAGGGGAAACATTCAGTACTTC	CASSQAAIRGNIQYF
-	TRBJ1-5	TRBD1	TRBV6-6	TGTGCCAGCAGTTCGGGACAGGGGGGGCAGCCCCAGCATTTT	CASSSGQGGQPQHF
-	TRBJ2-7	-	TRBV29-1	TGCAGCGTGAACTTAGGGGGCTCCTACGAGCAGTACTTC	CSVNLGGSYEQYF
-	TRBJ2-5	-	TRBV25-1	TGTGCCAGCAGTGAATATTATGGAGAGACCCAGTACTTC	CASSEYYGETQYF
few	TRBJ2-1	TRBD1	TRBV15	TGTGCCACCAGCAGCCCCGGGACAGGGGCTTACAATGAGCAGTTCTTC	CATSSPGTGAYNEQFF
-	TRBJ2-7	TRBD1	TRBV30	TGTGCCTGGAGTGCTGGACAGGGGGCTTCGTACGAGCAGTACTTC	CAWSAGQGASYEQYF
-	TRBJ2-5	-	TRBV7-7	TGTGCCAGCAGCCCCGGGCCCCAAAGAGAGACCCAGTACTTC	CASSPGPQRETQYF
once	TRBJ2-3	-	TRBV9	TGTGCCAGCAGCCCCAGAGGCTCGACAGATACGCAGTATTTT	CASSPRGSTDTQYF
-	TRBJ1-3	-	TRBV6-5	TGTGCCAGCAGTTACTCGATTCCCGTTAGAAACACCATATATTTT	CASSYSIPVRNTIYF
-	TRBJ1-1	TRBD1	TRBV30	TGTGCCTGGAGCGGACAGGTCAGCACTGAAGCTTTCTTT	CAWSGQVSTEAFF
-	TRBJ2-7	-	TRBV7-2	TGTGCCAGCAGCTTAGGTGGCGCGAGGCGGGTGAGCTCCTACGAGCAGTACTTC	CASSLGGARRVSSYEQYF
few	TRBJ2-3	-	TRBV30	TGTGCCTGGTCTTCATCCACAGATACGCAGTATTTT	CAWSSSTDTQYF
few	TRBJ1-2	-	TRBV6-6	TGTGCCAGCAGCCCCGCCGGGGCGAGCTATGGCTACACCTTC	CASSPAGASYGYTF
-	TRBJ2-5	TRBD2	TRBV6-5	TGTGCCAGCCGGGAGGCAGGGCGTAAAGAGACCCAGTACTTC	CASREAGRKETQYF
-	TRBJ2-3	-	TRBV10-1	TGCGCCAGCAGGACAGACAGCACAGATACGCAGTATTTT	CASRTDSTDTQYF